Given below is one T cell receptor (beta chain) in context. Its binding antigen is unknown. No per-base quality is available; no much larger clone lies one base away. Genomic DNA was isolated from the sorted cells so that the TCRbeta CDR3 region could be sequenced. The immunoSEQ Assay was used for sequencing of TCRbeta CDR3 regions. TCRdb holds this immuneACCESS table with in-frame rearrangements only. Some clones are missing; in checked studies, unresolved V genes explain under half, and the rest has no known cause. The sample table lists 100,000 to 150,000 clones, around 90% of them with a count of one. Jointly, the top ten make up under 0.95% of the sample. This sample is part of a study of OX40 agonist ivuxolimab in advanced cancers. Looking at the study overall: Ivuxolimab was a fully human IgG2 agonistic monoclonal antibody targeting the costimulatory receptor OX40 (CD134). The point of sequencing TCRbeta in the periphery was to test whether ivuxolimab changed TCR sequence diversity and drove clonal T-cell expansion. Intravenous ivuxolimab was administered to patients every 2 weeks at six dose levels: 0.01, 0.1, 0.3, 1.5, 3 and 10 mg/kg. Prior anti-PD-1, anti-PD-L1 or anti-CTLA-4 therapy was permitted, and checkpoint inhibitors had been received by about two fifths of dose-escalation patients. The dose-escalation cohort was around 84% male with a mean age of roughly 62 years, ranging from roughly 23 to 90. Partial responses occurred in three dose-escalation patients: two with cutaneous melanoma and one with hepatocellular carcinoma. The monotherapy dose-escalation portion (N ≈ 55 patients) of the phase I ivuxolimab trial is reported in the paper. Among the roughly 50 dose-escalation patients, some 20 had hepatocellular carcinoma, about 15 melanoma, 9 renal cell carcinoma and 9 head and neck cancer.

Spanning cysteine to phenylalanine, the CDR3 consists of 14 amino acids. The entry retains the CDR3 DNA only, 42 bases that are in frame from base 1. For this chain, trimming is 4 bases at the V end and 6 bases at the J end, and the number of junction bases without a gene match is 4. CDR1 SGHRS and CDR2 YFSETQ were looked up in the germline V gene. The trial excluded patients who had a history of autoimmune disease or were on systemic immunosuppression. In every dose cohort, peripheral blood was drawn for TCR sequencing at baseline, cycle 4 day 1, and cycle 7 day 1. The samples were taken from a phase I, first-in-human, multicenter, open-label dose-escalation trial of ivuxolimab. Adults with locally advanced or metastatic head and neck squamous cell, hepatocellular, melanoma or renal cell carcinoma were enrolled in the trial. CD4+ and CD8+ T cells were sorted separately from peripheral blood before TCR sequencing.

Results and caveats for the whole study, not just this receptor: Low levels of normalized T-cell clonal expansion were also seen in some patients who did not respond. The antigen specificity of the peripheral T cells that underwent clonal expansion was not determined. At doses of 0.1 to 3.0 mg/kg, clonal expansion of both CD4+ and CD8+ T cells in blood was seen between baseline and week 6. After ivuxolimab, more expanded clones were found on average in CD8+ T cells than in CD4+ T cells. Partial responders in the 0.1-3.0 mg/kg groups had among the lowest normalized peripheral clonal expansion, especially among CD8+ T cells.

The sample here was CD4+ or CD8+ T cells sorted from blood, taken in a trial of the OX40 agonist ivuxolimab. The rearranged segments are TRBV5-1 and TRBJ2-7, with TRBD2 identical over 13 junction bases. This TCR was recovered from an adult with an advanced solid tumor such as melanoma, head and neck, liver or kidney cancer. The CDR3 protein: CASSATSGRSEQYF. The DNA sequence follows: TGCGCCAGCAGCGCGACTAGCGGGAGGTCCGAGCAGTACTTC.